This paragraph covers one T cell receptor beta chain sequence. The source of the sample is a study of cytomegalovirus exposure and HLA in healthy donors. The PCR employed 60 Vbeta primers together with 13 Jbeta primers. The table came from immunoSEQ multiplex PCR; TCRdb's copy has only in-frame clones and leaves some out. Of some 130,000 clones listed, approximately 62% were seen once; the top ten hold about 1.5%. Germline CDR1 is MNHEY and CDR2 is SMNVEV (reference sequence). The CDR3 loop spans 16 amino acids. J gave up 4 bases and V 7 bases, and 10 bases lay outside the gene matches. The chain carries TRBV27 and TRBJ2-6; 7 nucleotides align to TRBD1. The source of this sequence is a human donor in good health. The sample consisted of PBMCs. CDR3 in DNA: TGTGCCAGCAAGGGGGCAGGGGGTTGGGGGGCCAACGTCCTGACTTTC. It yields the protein CASKGAGGWGANVLTF. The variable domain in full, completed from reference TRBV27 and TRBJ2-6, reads EAQVTQNPRYLITVTGKKLTVTCSQNMNHEYMSWYRQDPGLGLRQIYYSMNVEVTDKGDVPEGYKVSRKEKRNFPLILESPSPNQTSLYFCASKGAGGWGANVLTFGAGSRLTVL.